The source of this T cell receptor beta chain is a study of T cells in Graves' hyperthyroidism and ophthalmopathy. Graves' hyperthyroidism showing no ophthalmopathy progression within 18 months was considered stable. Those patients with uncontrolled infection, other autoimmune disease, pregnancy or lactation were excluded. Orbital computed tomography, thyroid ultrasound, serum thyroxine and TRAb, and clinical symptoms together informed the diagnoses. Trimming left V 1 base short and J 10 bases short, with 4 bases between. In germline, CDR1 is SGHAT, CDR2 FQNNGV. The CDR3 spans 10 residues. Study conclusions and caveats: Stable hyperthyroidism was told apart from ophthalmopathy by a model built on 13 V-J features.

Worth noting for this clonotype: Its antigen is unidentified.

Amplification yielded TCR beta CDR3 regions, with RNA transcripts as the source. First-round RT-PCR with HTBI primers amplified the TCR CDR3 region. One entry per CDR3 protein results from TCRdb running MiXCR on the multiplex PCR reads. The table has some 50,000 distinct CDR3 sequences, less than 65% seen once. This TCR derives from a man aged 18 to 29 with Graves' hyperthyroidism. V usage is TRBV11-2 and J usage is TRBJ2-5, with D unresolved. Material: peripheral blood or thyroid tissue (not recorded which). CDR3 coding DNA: TGTGCCAGCAGCTTAGGGGGCCAGTACTTC. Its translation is CASSLGGQYF.